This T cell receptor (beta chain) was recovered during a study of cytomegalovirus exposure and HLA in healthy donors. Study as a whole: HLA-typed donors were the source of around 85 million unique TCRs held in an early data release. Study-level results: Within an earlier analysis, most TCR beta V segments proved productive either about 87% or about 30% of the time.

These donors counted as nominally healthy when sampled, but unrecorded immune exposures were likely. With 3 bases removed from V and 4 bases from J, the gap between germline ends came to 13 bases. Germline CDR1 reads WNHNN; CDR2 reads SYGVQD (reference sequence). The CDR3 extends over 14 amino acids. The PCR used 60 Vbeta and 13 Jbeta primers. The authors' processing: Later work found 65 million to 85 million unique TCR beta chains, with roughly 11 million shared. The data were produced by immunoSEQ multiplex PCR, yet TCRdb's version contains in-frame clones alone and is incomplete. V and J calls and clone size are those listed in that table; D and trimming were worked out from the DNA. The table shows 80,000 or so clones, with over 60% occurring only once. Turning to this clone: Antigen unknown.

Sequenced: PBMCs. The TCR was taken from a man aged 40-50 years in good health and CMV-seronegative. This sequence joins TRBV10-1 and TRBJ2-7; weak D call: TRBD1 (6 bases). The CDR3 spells CASSDRGTGYEQYF. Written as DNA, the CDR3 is TGCGCCAGCAGTGACAGGGGCACTGGGTACGAGCAGTACTTC.